The 30 T cell receptor beta chains reported below all come from one sample, sequenced in a study of blood T cell repertoires in COVID-19. The repertoire was sequenced with immunoSEQ multiplex PCR; TCRdb's copy has only in-frame clones and lacks some. The sample lists 100,000 to 150,000 clones; 92% were seen once. The sequencing sample was made of peripheral blood. These receptors originate from a man in his fifties or sixties with COVID-19, enrolled during active disease.

The chain joins TRBV27 to TRBJ2-2; no clear D gene. Germline CDR1 and CDR2: MNHEY and SMNVEV (reference sequence). The CDR3 loop spans 12 amino acids. V lost 2 bases, J lost 11 bases, and 9 bases lay in between. As DNA, the CDR3 is TGTGCCAGCAGTTTACCAGGTCTCGAGCTGTTTTTT. This sequence encodes CASSLPGLELFF.

This rearrangement joins TRBV30 to TRBJ1-2; D call uncertain. The V gene's germline CDR1 is GTSNPN and CDR2 SVGIG (reference sequence). The CDR3 sequence is 15 residues long. V was cut by 2 bases and J by 8 bases, with 21 bases left in between. CDR3 bases: TGTGCCTGGAGTCCTACTCTTCTCCCGAGAAACGGCTACACCTTC. Its translation is CAWSPTLLPRNGYTF.

The chain recombines TRBV12-3 or TRBV12-4 with TRBJ2-2; TRBD1 might be the D (6 bases). V lost 6 bases to trimming and J lost 5 bases, with 10 bases between them. The length of the CDR3 is 13 residues. DNA of the CDR3: TGTGCCAGCAGGGTACAGGGTACCGGGGAGCTGTTTTTT. Translated: CASRVQGTGELFF.

This clone occurred once. The chain carries TRBV10-2 and TRBJ2-7; 9 bases are a match to TRBD1. The germline V gene has CDR1 WSHSY and CDR2 SAAADI. Losses at the gene ends were 6 bases for V and 3 bases for J; bases not matched to a gene: 6. The CDR3 is made up of 14 amino acids. The chain's CDR3 is CASSGTGSLYEQYF. CDR3 nucleotide sequence: TGCGCCAGCAGCGGGACAGGGTCCCTCTACGAGCAGTACTTC.

The chain joins TRBV6-5 to TRBJ2-6; D is perhaps TRBD2 (6 bases). Germline V lookup: CDR1 MNHEY, CDR2 SVGAGI. The CDR3 runs 15 residues. V was shortened by 5 bases and J by 4 bases, with 12 bases between the two germline ends. In DNA form, the CDR3 reads TGTGCCAGCAGTCCCACGGGGGTCGGGGCCAACGTCCTGACTTTC. It encodes CASSPTGVGANVLTF.

This sequence joins TRBV28 and TRBJ1-5; 7 positions match TRBD1. Trimming cost V 6 bases and J 5 bases; bases outside gene matches: 7. CDR3 size: 14 residues. The germline gives CDR1 MDHEN, CDR2 SYDVKM. CDR3 DNA sequence: TGTGCCAGCAGATACAGGGGATTCTATCAGCCCCAGCATTTT. This sequence encodes CASRYRGFYQPQHF.

This sequence joins TRBV4-2 and TRBJ1-3; 11 bases map to TRBD1. Losses at the gene ends were 7 bases for V and 0 bases for J; bases not matched to a gene: 5. This CDR3 is built from 16 residues. Germline CDR1 is LGHNA and CDR2 is YNFKEQ. The CDR3 spells CASNGQGASSGNTIYF. CDR3 sequence (DNA): TGTGCCAGCAACGGACAGGGGGCGTCCTCTGGAAACACCATATATTTT.

This chain's CDR3 is CASSVGPGQGAYEQYF. DNA for the CDR3: TGTGCCAGCAGCGTGGGACCGGGACAGGGGGCCTACGAGCAGTACTTC. The chain joins TRBV9 to TRBJ2-7, with 11 bases aligning to TRBD1. V shed 2 bases and J 2 bases; nucleotides not matched to a gene: 6. The CDR3 runs 16 residues. CDR1 is SGDLS and CDR2 is YYNGEE in the germline V gene.

This clone has just one count. As DNA, the CDR3 is TGTGCCAGCAGTTACTGGGCTAACTCAGGGAATGAGCAGTTCTTC. Its protein is CASSYWANSGNEQFF. This chain uses TRBV6-5 with TRBJ2-1, with D possibly matching TRBD1 (5 bases). V lost 1 base to trimming and J lost 7 bases, with 14 bases between them. Germline V gene sequence: CDR1 MNHEY, CDR2 SVGAGI. This CDR3 has 15 residues.

V is TRBV6-5 and J is TRBJ2-1, with TRBD1 matching over 8 bases. This CDR3 has 13 residues. The germline V gene has CDR1 MNHEY and CDR2 SVGAGI. Trimming removed 7 bases from V and 3 bases from J; junction bases left unmatched: 2. The CDR3, as DNA: TGTGCCAGCACAGGGGGCTACTACAATGAGCAGTTCTTC. The encoded protein is CASTGGYYNEQFF.

This chain uses TRBV7-9 with TRBJ2-7, with D possibly matching TRBD2 (7 bases). Per the germline V gene, CDR1 is SEHNR and CDR2 is FQNEAQ (reference sequence). This CDR3 is built from 14 residues. V dropped 8 bases and J dropped 2 bases, with 16 bases sitting between them. The DNA of the CDR3 is TGTGCCAGCGAAGGGGGGGCATATGCCTACGAGCAGTACTTC. It specifies CASEGGAYAYEQYF.

This clone was counted a single time. J is TRBJ2-1 and V is TRBV7-6, with TRBD2 matching 9 bases. The CDR3 is made up of 16 amino acids. Trimming at V came to 1 base and at J to 6 bases, leaving 7 bases not matched to a gene. Germline loops: CDR1 SGHVS, CDR2 FNYEAQ. The chain's CDR3 is CASSLDPAGGANEQFF. The CDR3 region has the DNA TGTGCCAGCAGCTTAGATCCCGCGGGAGGGGCCAATGAGCAGTTCTTC.

CDR3 loop: CASTTGANYGYTF. CDR3 DNA: TGTGCCAGCACGACAGGGGCTAACTATGGCTACACCTTC. V is TRBV6-5 and J is TRBJ1-2; 8 positions agree with TRBD1. Germline loops: CDR1 MNHEY, CDR2 SVGAGI. The CDR3 loop spans 13 amino acids. V dropped 7 bases and J dropped 0; count of bases not matched to a gene: 1.

The chain has TRBV4-1 and TRBJ2-7, with 8 positions matching TRBD2. The V segment lost 0 bases and the J segment 3 bases; nucleotides outside the gene matches: 4. The CDR3 totals 15 residues. Germline CDR1 reads MGHRA; CDR2 reads YSYEKL. The CDR3 here is CASSQDGTSFYEQYF. CDR3 in DNA: TGCGCCAGCAGCCAAGATGGGACTAGTTTCTACGAGCAGTACTTC.

The chain carries TRBV28 and TRBJ2-3; D may be TRBD2 (6 bases). V lost 3 bases, J lost 5 bases, and 18 bases lay in between. The germline CDR1 and CDR2 sequences are MDHEN and SYDVKM. CDR3 length: 16 amino acids. The CDR3 DNA reads TGTGCCAGCAGTTTTAGGCGGGTGGGAGGAGAAGATACGCAGTATTTT. Protein product: CASSFRRVGGEDTQYF. The variable domain in full, completed from reference TRBV28 and TRBJ2-3, reads DVKVTQSSRYLVKRTGEKVFLECVQDMDHENMFWYRQDPGLGLRLIYFSYDVKMKEKGDIPEGYSVSREKKERFSLILESASTNQTSMYLCASSFRRVGGEDTQYFGPGTRLTVL.

The chain links TRBV6-5 to TRBJ2-7; tentatively, D is TRBD2 (5 bases). Looked up from germline, CDR1 is MNHEY and CDR2 is SVGAGI. This CDR3 region has 14 residues. V lost 5 bases and J 3 bases, leaving 14 bases between the germline ends. The CDR3 spells CASSPREGVYEQYF. CDR3 bases: TGTGCCAGCAGTCCCCGAGAGGGAGTCTACGAGCAGTACTTC.

The gene calls are TRBV10-3 and TRBJ2-5, with TRBD2 identical over 10 bases. The CDR3 is 15 amino acids. The germline V gene encodes CDR1 ENHRY and CDR2 SYGVKD. The J segment lost 8 bases and the V segment lost 1 base, leaving 7 bases of the junction unmatched. The CDR3 region is CAISELPSGRETQYF. The CDR3 coding sequence is TGTGCCATCAGTGAGTTGCCTAGCGGGAGAGAAACCCAGTACTTC.

This clone turned up a few times. The V call is TRBV27, the J call TRBJ1-5, with D perhaps TRBD1 (6 bases). Germline V CDR1 and CDR2: MNHEY, SMNVEV (reference sequence). The V end was cut by 7 bases, the J end by 2 bases, with 12 bases between. The CDR3 runs to 14 residues. The CDR3 sequence is CASKYRQGNQPQHF. DNA for the CDR3: TGTGCCAGCAAATATCGACAGGGCAATCAGCCCCAGCATTTT.

V usage is TRBV3-1 (or the pseudogene TRBV3-2) and J usage is TRBJ1-2; D not certain. In germline, CDR1 is LGHDT, CDR2 YNNKEL (reference sequence). Deletions cut 0 bases from V and 6 bases from J, with 2 bases between. The CDR3 has 11 amino acids. The CDR3 DNA follows: TGTGCCAGCAGCCAAGATAATGGCTACACCTTC. Protein product: CASSQDNGYTF.

This chain links TRBV7-9 with TRBJ2-3, with 8 bases fitting TRBD2. Per the germline V gene, CDR1 is SEHNR and CDR2 is FQNEAQ (reference sequence). Trimming at V came to 3 bases and at J to 3 bases, leaving 2 bases not matched to a gene. CDR3 size: 14 residues. The CDR3 DNA sequence: TGTGCCAGCAGCTTGGCGGGAGGAACAGATACGCAGTATTTT. This codes for CASSLAGGTDTQYF.

V gene TRBV7-9 combines with J gene TRBJ2-3, with 13 bases matching TRBD2. This CDR3 has 18 residues. V lost 5 bases and J lost 3; bases outside the gene matches: 11. CDR1 SEHNR and CDR2 FQNEAQ come from the germline V gene (reference sequence). CDR3 loop: CASSPGLAGASGTDTQYF. The CDR3 bases are TGTGCCAGCAGCCCCGGACTAGCGGGAGCCTCGGGAACAGATACGCAGTATTTT.

The V and J genes are TRBV29-1 and TRBJ1-1; D is unresolved. V was clipped by 0 bases and J by 1 base, with 9 bases between them. This CDR3 is 14 amino acids long. The germline CDR1 and CDR2 sequences are SQVTM and ANQGSEA. CDR3 loop: CSVEDKGANTEAFF. The CDR3 coding sequence is TGCAGCGTTGAAGACAAGGGAGCGAACACTGAAGCTTTCTTT.

This clone has just a few counts. This sequence joins TRBV18 and TRBJ2-1; D may be TRBD1 (5 bases). The ends were cut back, 0 bases at V and 3 bases at J, with 12 bases in the middle. The germline V gene has CDR1 KGHSH and CDR2 LQKENI. This CDR3 contains 16 residues. The CDR3 region is CASSPPGYDSYNEQFF. CDR3 bases: TGTGCCAGCTCACCACCGGGTTATGACAGCTACAATGAGCAGTTCTTC.

This chain connects TRBV19 to TRBJ2-1, with 11 bases that match TRBD2. The germline V gene has CDR1 LNHDA and CDR2 SQIVND (reference sequence). The CDR3 runs to 15 residues. Trimming removed 4 bases from V and 4 bases from J; junction bases left unmatched: 3. CDR3 amino acids: CASSTLAGGYNEQFF. The CDR3 region has the DNA TGTGCCAGTAGTACTTTAGCGGGAGGGTACAATGAGCAGTTCTTC.

The rearrangement links TRBV7-8 to TRBJ2-1, with D tentatively TRBD2 (5 bases). V gave up 5 bases and J gave up 0 bases, with 20 bases separating them. The CDR3 covers 18 residues. Germline V lookup: CDR1 SGHVS, CDR2 FQNEAQ. For the CDR3, the DNA is TGTGCCAGCAGCCCTGGACGATTGGGCGGAGGCTCCTACAATGAGCAGTTCTTC. Protein: CASSPGRLGGGSYNEQFF.

The chain recombines TRBV4-1 with TRBJ2-3; 7 bases align to TRBD2. The CDR3 is made up of 16 amino acids. Trimming at V came to 3 bases and at J to 2 bases, leaving 8 bases not matched to a gene. Per germline, CDR1 MGHRA and CDR2 YSYEKL. The CDR3 bases are TGCGCCAGCAGCCACTCCCGGGAGGAAGTCACAGATACGCAGTATTTT. It yields the protein CASSHSREEVTDTQYF.

V gene TRBV5-1 combines with J gene TRBJ2-7, with 9 bases lining up with TRBD1. CDR3 size: 13 residues. V was pared by 4 bases and J by 9 bases, with 8 bases of the junction left unmatched. Germline CDR1 reads SGHRS; CDR2 reads YFSETQ. The chain's CDR3 is CASSRWTGEVQYF. DNA for the CDR3: TGCGCCAGCAGCCGTTGGACAGGGGAGGTGCAGTACTTC.

The rearrangement uses TRBV27 and TRBJ2-3, with 10 nucleotides matching TRBD2. The CDR3 has 14 residues. V was pared by 5 bases and J by 4 bases, with 3 bases of the junction left unmatched. Germline V gene sequence: CDR1 MNHEY, CDR2 SMNVEV (reference sequence). The CDR3 is CASSTLAGADTQYF. The CDR3 DNA follows: TGTGCCAGCAGTACGCTAGCGGGAGCAGATACGCAGTATTTT.

This chain joins TRBV4-1 and TRBJ1-4; D unresolved. This CDR3 contains 13 residues. The V gene lost 4 bases and the J gene lost 7 bases, with 10 bases spanning the gap. Germline values: CDR1 MGHRA, CDR2 YSYEKL. CDR3 sequence reads: CASSRETLEKLFF. The CDR3 DNA reads as TGCGCCAGCAGCCGCGAAACTCTTGAAAAACTGTTTTTT.

This rearrangement joins TRBV11-2 to TRBJ1-4; D possibly corresponds to TRBD1 (6 bases). Germline V gene sequence: CDR1 SGHAT, CDR2 FQNNGV. Trimming left V 6 bases short and J 8 bases short, with 19 bases between. The CDR3 contains 15 residues. Here the CDR3 reads CASRYDQGWREKLFF. CDR3 sequence (DNA): TGTGCCAGCAGATACGATCAGGGGTGGAGAGAAAAACTGTTTTTT.